This T cell receptor beta chain was found in a study of CD8+ T cells in alopecia areata. About the research overall: Those patients who were treated received oral tofacitinib, which was given at 5 to 10 mg twice daily for moderate-to-severe alopecia areata. Study outcomes and limitations: Scalp samples also contribute reads from the resident alphabeta T cells found in normal skin.

cDNA serving as the sequencing template came from extracted, reverse transcribed RNA. The protocol was immunoSEQ multiplex PCR, while the TCRdb copy is restricted to in-frame clones and leaves out a portion. The sample carries around 210,000 clones, under 70% recorded once. Trimming took 3 bases from V and 6 from J, leaving 8 bases between them. Germline values: CDR1 GTSNPN, CDR2 SVGIG (reference sequence). The CDR3 sequence is 11 residues long. Described treatment: oral pan-JAK inhibitor, 5-10 mg twice daily. Peripheral blood and lesional scalp punch biopsies were taken from alopecia areata patients. The sample holds one count of this clone. What it recognizes is unknown. Other DNA sequences in this specimen translate into the identical CDR3.

This specimen consisted of CD4+ T cells sorted from blood, obtained at week 4, from a patient treated with tofacitinib. The chain employs TRBV30 and TRBJ1-2; no definite D call. The source of this sequence is a human donor with alopecia areata. This CDR3 reads CAWSPLDGYTF. The CDR3 nucleotides read TGTGCCTGGAGCCCTTTGGATGGCTACACCTTC.